This T cell receptor beta chain came from a study of T cell changes during pregnancy in multiple sclerosis. Here immunoSEQ multiplex PCR was the method, and the copy in TCRdb shows in-frame clones only, minus some. Seen here are tens of thousands of clones, roughly nine tenths observed once, and the top ten hold roughly 1.4%. The CDR3 sequence is 15 residues long. The germline gives CDR1 ENHRY, CDR2 SYGVKD. V was shortened by 0 bases and J by 3 bases, with 11 bases between the two germline ends. The receptor was isolated from a female donor with multiple sclerosis, enrolled in a pregnancy study. J is TRBJ1-1 and V is TRBV10-3; a possible D gene is TRBD1 (6 bases). Sequencing was performed on peripheral blood, taken before pregnancy. The CDR3 coding sequence is TGTGCCATCAGTGAGTCGGGGGGGCGATACACTGAAGCTTTCTTT. Translated: CAISESGGRYTEAFF.